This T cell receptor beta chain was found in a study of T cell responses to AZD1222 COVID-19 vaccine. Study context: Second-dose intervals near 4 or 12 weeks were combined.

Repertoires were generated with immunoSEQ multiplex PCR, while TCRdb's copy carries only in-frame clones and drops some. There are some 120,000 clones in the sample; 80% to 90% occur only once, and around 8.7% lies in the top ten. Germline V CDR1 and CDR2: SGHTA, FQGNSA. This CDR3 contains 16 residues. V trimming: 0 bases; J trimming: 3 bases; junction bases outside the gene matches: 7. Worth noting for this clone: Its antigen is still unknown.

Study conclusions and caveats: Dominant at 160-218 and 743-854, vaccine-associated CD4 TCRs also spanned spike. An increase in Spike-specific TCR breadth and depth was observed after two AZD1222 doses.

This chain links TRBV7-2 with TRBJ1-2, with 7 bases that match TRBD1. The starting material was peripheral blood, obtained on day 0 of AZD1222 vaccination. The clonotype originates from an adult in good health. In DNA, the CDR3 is TGTGCCAGCAGCTTAGCCTCTGGGACAGCGTACTATGGCTACACCTTC. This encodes CASSLASGTAYYGYTF.